The present entry profiles one TCR beta chain with its context. No antigen is known for it. This sample is drawn from a study of OX40 agonist ivuxolimab in advanced cancers. Study results and caveats: CD8+ T cells were the subset that, on average, had more expanded clones than CD4+. At doses 0.1 to 3.0 mg/kg, CD4+ and CD8+ clones expanded. The authors did not determine the antigen specificity of the expanded peripheral T cells.

V shed 0 bases and J 0 bases; nucleotides not matched to a gene: 8. Germline V gene data show CDR1 as ENHRY and CDR2 as SYGVKD. There are 20 residues in the CDR3. The repertoire was sequenced with immunoSEQ multiplex PCR; TCRdb's copy has only in-frame clones and lacks some. This table holds tens of thousands of clones, roughly 80% found once. Peripheral blood came from all dose cohorts at three timepoints. The specimen was CD4+ or CD8+ T cells sorted from blood, collected in a trial of the OX40 agonist ivuxolimab. This TCR derives from an adult with an advanced solid tumor such as melanoma, head and neck, liver or kidney cancer. V gene TRBV10-3 combines with J gene TRBJ2-1; the match to TRBD2 covers 13 bases. CDR3: CAISESGGTSGAGSYNEQFF. In DNA form, the CDR3 reads TGTGCCATCAGTGAGTCAGGAGGGACTAGCGGGGCCGGCTCCTACAATGAGCAGTTCTTC.